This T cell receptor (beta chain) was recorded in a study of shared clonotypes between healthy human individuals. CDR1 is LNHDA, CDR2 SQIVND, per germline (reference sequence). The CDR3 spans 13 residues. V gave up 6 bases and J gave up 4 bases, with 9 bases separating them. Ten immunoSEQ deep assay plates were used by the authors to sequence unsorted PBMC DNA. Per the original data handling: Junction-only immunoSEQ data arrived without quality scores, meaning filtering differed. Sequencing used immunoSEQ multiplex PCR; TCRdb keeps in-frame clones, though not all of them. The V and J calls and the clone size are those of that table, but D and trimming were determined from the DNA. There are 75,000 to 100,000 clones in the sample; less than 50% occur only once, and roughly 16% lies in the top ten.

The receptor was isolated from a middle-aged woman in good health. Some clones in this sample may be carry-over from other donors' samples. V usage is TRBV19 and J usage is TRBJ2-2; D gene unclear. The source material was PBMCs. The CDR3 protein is CASRITGTGELFF. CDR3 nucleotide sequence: TGTGCCAGTAGAATCACCGGCACCGGGGAGCTGTTTTTT.